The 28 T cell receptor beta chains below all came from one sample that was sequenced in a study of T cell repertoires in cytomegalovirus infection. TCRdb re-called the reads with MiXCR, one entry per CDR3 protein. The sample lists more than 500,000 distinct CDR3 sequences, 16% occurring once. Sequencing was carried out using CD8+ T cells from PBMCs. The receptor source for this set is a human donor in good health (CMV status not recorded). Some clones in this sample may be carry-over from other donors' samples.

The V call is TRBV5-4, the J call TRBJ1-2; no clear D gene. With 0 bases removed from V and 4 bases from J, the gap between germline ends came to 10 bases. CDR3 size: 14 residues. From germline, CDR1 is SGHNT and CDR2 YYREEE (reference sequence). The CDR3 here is CASSLEDPAYGYTF. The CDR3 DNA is TGTGCCAGCAGCTTGGAAGACCCGGCCTATGGCTACACCTTC. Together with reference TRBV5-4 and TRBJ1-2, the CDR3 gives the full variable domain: ETGVTQSPTHLIKTRGQQVTLRCSSQSGHNTVSWYQQALGQGPQFIFQYYREEENGRGNFPPRFSGLQFPNYSSELNVNALELDDSALYLCASSLEDPAYGYTFGSGTRLTVV.

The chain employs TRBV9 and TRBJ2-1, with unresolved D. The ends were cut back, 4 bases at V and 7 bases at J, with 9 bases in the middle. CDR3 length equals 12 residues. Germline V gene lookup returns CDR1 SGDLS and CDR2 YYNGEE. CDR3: CASSPPLNEQFF. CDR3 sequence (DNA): TGTGCCAGCAGCCCACCTTTAAATGAGCAGTTCTTC.

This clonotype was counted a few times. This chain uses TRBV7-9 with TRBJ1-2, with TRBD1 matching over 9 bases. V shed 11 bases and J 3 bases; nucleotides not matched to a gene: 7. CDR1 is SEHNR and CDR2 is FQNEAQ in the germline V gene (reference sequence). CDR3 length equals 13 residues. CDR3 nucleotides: TGTGCCGGGGACAGGGTTGGGGACTATGGCTACACCTTC. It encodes CAGDRVGDYGYTF.

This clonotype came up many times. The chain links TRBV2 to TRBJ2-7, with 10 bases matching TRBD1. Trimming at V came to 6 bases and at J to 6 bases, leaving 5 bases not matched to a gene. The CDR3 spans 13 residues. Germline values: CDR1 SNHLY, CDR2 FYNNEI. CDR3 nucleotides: TGTGCCAGCAGGGAGGACAGGGGGACCGAGCAGTACTTC. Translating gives CASREDRGTEQYF.

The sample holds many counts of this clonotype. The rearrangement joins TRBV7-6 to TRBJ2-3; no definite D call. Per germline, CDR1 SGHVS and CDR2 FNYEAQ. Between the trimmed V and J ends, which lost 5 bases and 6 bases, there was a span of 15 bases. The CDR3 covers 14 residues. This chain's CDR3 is CASSPGLSQDTQYF. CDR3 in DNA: TGTGCCAGCAGCCCAGGTCTATCGCAGGATACGCAGTATTTT.

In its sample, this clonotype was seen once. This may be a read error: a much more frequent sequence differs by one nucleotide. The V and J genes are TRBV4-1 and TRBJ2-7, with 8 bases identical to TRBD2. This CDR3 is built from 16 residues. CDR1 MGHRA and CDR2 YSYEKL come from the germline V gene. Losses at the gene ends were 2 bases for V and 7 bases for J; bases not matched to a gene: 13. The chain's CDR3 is CASSQSPELAAREQYF. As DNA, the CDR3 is TGCGCCAGCAGCCAATCACCGGAACTAGCGGCCAGAGAGCAGTACTTC.

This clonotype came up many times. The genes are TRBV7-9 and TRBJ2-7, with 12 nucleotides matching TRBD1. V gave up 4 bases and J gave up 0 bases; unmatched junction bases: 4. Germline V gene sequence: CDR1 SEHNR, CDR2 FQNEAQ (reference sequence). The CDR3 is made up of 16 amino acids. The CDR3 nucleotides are TGTGCCAGCAGCTCTCCGGGACAGGGGGCCTCCTACGAGCAGTACTTC. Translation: CASSSPGQGASYEQYF.

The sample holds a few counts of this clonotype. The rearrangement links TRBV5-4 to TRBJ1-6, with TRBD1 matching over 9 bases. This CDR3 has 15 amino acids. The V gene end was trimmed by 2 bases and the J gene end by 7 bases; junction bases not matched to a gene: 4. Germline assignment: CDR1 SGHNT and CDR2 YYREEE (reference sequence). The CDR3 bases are TGTGCCAGCAGCTTAGGGACAGGGAAAAATTCACCCCTCCACTTT. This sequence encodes CASSLGTGKNSPLHF.

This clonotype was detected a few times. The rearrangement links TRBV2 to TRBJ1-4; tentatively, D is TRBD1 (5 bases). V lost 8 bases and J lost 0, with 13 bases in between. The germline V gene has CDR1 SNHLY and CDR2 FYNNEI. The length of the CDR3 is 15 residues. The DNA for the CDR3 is TGTGCCAGCTGTGGGGCTGACACAACTAATGAAAAACTGTTTTTT. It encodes CASCGADTTNEKLFF.

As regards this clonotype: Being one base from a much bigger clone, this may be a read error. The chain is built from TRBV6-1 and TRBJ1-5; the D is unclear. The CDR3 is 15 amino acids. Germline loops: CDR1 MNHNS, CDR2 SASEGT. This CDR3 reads CASSERRQNNQLQHF. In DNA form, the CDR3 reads TGTGCCAGCAGTGAAAGGCGGCAGAACAATCAGCTCCAGCATTTT.

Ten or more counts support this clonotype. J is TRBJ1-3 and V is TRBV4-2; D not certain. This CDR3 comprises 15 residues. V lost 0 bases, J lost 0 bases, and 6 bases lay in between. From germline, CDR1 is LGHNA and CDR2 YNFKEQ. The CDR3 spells CASSQDNLSGNTIYF. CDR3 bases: TGTGCCAGCAGCCAAGATAATCTCTCTGGAAACACCATATATTTT.

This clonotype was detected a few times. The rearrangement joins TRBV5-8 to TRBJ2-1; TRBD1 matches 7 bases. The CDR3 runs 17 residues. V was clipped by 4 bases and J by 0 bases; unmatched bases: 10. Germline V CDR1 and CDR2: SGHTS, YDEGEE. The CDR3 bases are TGTGCCAGCAGCCCGCCCGAACAGGGGTACTCCTACAATGAGCAGTTCTTC. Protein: CASSPPEQGYSYNEQFF.

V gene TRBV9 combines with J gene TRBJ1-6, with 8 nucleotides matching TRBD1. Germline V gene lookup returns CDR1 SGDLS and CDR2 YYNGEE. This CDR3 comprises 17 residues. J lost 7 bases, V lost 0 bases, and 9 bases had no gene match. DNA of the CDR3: TGTGCCAGCAGCGTAGGGGGACAGGAGAAACGGAATTCACCCCTCCACTTT. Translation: CASSVGGQEKRNSPLHF.

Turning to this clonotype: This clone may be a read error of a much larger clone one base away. CDR3 in amino acids: CASSPGTAGHTIYF. For the CDR3, the DNA is TGTGCCAGCAGCCCCGGGACAGCTGGACACACCATATATTTT. This chain uses TRBV7-9 with TRBJ1-3; 7 bases map to TRBD1. CDR1 and CDR2 (germline): SEHNR, FQNEAQ (reference sequence). The CDR3 is 14 amino acids.

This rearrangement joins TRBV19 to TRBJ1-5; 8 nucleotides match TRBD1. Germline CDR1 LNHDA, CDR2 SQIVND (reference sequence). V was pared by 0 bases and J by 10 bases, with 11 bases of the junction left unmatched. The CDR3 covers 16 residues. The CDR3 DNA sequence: TGTGCCAGTAGTATAGAGAGGGACAGGCCTAGGCAACCCCAGCATTTT. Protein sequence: CASSIERDRPRQPQHF.

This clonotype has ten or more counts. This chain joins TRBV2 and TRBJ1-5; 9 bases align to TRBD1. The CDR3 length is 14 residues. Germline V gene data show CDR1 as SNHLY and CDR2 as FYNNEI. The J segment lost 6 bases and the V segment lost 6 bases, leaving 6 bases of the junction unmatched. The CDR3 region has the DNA TGTGCCAGCAGCGGGACAGGGAGCGGTCAGCCCCAGCATTTT. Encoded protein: CASSGTGSGQPQHF.

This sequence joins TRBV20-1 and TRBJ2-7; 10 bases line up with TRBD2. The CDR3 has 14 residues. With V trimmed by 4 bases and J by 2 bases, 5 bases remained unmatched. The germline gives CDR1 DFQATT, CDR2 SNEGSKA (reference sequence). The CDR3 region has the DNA TGCAGTGCTAATCTAGCGGGAGACACCTACGAGCAGTACTTC. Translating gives CSANLAGDTYEQYF.

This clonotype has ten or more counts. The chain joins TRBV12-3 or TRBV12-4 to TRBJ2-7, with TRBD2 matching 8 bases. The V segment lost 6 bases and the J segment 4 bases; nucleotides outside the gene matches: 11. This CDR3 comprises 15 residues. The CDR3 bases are TGTGCCAGCAGCACTACCGGGACTAGTAAATACGAGCAGTACTTC. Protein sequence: CASSTTGTSKYEQYF.

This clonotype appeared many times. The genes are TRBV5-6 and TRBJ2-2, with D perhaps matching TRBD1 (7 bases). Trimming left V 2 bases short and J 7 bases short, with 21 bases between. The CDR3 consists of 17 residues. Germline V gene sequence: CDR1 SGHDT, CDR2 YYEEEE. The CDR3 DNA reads TGTGCCAGCAGCTTCGTGACCGAGGAGGGGGCAGGCGGGGAGCTGTTTTTT. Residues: CASSFVTEEGAGGELFF.

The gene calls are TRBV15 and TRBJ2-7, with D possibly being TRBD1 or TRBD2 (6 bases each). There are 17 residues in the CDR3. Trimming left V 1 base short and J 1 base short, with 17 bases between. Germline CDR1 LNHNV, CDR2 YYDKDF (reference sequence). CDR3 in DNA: TGTGCCACCAGCAGAGGGGGAGAAGGGGGGAGGTCCTACGAGCAGTACTTC. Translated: CATSRGGEGGRSYEQYF. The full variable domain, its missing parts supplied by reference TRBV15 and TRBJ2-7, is DAMVIQNPRYQVTQFGKPVTLSCSQTLNHNVMYWYQQKSSQAPKLLFHYYDKDFNNEADTPDNFQSRRPNTSFCFLDIRSPGLGDTAMYLCATSRGGEGGRSYEQYFGPGTRLTVT.

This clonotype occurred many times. The CDR3 here is CASSLGTGAYEQYF. The DNA for the CDR3 is TGTGCCAGCAGCTTGGGGACAGGGGCCTACGAGCAGTACTTC. V is TRBV28 and J is TRBJ2-7; 10 bases map to TRBD1. CDR1 is MDHEN, CDR2 SYDVKM, per germline. The CDR3 runs to 14 residues. Unmatched junction bases numbered 4, after V lost 6 bases and J lost 2 bases.

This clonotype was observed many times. The CDR3 loop is CASSIAGGAGDTQYF. CDR3 in DNA: TGTGCCAGCAGTATAGCGGGGGGTGCCGGGGATACGCAGTATTTT. V is TRBV7-3 and J is TRBJ2-3, with 10 bases fitting TRBD2. The CDR3 covers 15 residues. The germline V gene encodes CDR1 SGHTA and CDR2 FQGTGA. V lost 6 bases, J lost 6 bases, and 9 bases stayed unmatched.

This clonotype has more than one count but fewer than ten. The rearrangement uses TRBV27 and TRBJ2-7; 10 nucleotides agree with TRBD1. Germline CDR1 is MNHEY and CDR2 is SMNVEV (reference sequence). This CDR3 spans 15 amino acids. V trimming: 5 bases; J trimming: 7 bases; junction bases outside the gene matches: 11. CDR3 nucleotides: TGTGCCAGCAGTGCGACCGGGACAGGGGCCGAGGAGCAGTACTTC. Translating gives CASSATGTGAEEQYF.

The CDR3 sequence: CASTPKGTSGRDEQFF. As DNA, the CDR3 is TGTGCCAGCACCCCAAAGGGGACTAGCGGGAGGGATGAGCAGTTCTTC. The rearrangement uses TRBV13 and TRBJ2-1; 16 bases map to TRBD2. J gave up 8 bases and V 7 bases, and 8 bases lay outside the gene matches. The CDR3 has 16 amino acids. Germline V CDR1 and CDR2: PRHDT, FYEKMQ (reference sequence).

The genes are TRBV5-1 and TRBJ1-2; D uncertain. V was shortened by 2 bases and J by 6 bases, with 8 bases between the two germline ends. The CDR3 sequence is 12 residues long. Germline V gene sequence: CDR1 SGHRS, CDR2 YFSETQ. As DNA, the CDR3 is TGCGCCAGCAGCTTTAGGCGGGATGGCTACACCTTC. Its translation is CASSFRRDGYTF. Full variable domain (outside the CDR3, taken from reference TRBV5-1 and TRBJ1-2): KAGVTQTPRYLIKTRGQQVTLSCSPISGHRSVSWYQQTPGQGLQFLFEYFSETQRNKGNFPGRFSGRQFSNSRSEMNVSTLELGDSALYLCASSFRRDGYTFGSGTRLTVV.

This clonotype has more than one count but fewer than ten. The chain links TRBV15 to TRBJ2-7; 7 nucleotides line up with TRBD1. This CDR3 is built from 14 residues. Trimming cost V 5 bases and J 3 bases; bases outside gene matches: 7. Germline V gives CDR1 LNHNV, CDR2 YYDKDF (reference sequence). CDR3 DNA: TGTGCCACCAGCCACCGGGACAGATACTACGAGCAGTACTTC. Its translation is CATSHRDRYYEQYF.

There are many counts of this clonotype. This CDR3 reads CASSPRTGGSFSGANVLTF. In DNA form, the CDR3 reads TGTGCCAGCAGTCCCCGGACAGGGGGTAGCTTCTCCGGGGCCAACGTCCTGACTTTC. The rearrangement links TRBV12-3 or TRBV12-4 to TRBJ2-6; 10 bases line up with TRBD1. V lost 5 bases to trimming and J lost 4 bases; unmatched junction nucleotides: 14. The CDR3 spans 19 residues.

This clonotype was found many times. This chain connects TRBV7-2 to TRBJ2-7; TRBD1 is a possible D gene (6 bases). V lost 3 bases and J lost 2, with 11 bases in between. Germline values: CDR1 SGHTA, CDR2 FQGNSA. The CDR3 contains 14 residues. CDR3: CASSFTQGPYEQYF. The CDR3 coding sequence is TGTGCCAGCAGCTTCACACAGGGTCCCTACGAGCAGTACTTC.